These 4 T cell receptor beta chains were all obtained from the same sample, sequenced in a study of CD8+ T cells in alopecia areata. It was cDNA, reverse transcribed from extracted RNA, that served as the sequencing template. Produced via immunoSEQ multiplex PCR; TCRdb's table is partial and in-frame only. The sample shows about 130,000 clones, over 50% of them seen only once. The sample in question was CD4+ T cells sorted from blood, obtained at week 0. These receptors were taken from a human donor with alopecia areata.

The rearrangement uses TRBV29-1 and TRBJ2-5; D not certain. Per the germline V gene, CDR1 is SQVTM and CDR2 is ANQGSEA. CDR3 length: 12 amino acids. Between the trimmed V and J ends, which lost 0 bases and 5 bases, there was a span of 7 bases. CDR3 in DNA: TGCAGCGTTGAAGAGTATGCGGAGACCCAGTACTTC. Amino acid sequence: CSVEEYAETQYF.

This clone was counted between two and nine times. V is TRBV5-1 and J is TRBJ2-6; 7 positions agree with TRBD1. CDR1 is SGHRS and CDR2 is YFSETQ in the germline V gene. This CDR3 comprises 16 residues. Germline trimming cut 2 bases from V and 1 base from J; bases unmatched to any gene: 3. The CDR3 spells CASSLKQGSGANVLTF. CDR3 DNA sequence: TGCGCCAGCAGCTTAAAACAGGGGTCTGGGGCCAACGTCCTGACTTTC.

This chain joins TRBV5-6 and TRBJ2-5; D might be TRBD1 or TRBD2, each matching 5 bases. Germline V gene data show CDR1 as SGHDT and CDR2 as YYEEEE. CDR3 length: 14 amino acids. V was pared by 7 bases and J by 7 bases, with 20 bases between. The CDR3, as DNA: TGTGCCAGCGTCTTCGGTGGTGACGGGACGACCCAGTACTTC. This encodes CASVFGGDGTTQYF. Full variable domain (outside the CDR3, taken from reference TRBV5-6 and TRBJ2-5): DAGVTQSPTHLIKTRGQQVTLRCSPKSGHDTVSWYQQALGQGPQFIFQYYEEEERQRGNFPDRFSGHQFPNYSSELNVNALLLGDSALYLCASVFGGDGTTQYFGPGTRLLVL.

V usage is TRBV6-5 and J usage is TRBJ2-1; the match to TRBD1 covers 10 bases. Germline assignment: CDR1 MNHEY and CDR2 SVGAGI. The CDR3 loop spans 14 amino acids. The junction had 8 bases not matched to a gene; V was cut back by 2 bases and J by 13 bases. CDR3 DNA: TGTGCCAGCAGTTACGGGGACAGGGGTTTCTCACAGTTCTTC. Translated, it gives CASSYGDRGFSQFF.